This TCR beta chain was recorded in a study of cytomegalovirus exposure and HLA in healthy donors. Findings and limits, study-wide: HLA allele associations emerged for 17,000 or so TCR beta sequences in a later analysis, at 0.05 false discovery rate. It was shown in a later analysis that HLA-associated TCR beta chains were more clonally expanded than other, equally common chains.

The germline gives CDR1 SEHNR, CDR2 FQNEAQ (reference sequence). The CDR3 has 14 amino acids. Trimming shortened V by 4 bases and J by 4 bases, and 10 bases separated the two germline ends. 60 Vbeta and 13 Jbeta primers were used in PCR. Authors' methods: Per a later analysis, the number of unique TCR beta chains was 75 million to 90 million, of which around 9.9 million were shared. Libraries were prepared by immunoSEQ multiplex PCR; TCRdb keeps only in-frame clonotypes and omits some of them. Clonal size and the V and J genes are those of that table, whereas D and trimming came from the DNA. The sample has 90,000 to 150,000 clones, around three quarters seen once. Sampled while nominally healthy, donors likely had unrecorded immune exposures. This clone appeared a few times. The antigen remains unidentified.

The V gene is TRBV7-9, the J gene TRBJ2-2, with D possibly being TRBD1 (6 bases). The sequence came from a human donor in good health. Sequencing used PBMCs. CDR3 residues: CASSWDTSTGELFF. For the CDR3, the DNA is TGTGCCAGCAGCTGGGACACCTCCACCGGGGAGCTGTTTTTT.